This TCR beta chain was identified in a study of blood T cells in healthy people across ages. Study-wide findings and caveats: Bulk PBMC profiling left naive and antigen-experienced comparisons inconclusive.

The germline V gene has CDR1 KGHSH and CDR2 LQKENI. The ends lost 4 bases at V and 11 bases at J; junction bases unmatched: 10. This CDR3 contains 16 residues. Details on this clonotype: Its antigen remains unknown.

Then a second PCR, running about 6 to 12 cycles, was carried out with a sample-barcoded 5' primer and a J-beta primer mix. MiXCR was run by TCRdb on the 5' RACE reads, yielding one entry per CDR3 protein. The sample comprises over 1,500,000 distinct CDR3 sequences, around 50% of which are singletons, and around 2.1% rests with the top ten. The V call is TRBV18, the J call TRBJ2-1, with 14 bases that match TRBD2. This TCR derives from a woman in her thirties or forties in good health. Sequencing was carried out using blood. CDR3 in DNA: TGTGCCAGCTCACACTCCGGGACTAGCGGGAGTAGTCAGCAGTTCTTC. Protein sequence: CASSHSGTSGSSQQFF.